These T cell receptor beta chains were read from a single sample in a study of beta chain features in type 1 diabetes. Sequenced by immunoSEQ multiplex PCR; TCRdb stores in-frame clones only, minus some. The sample contains 300,000 to 350,000 clones, 7.5% to 9% of which appear only once. The material sequenced was central memory CD4+ T cells from blood. These receptors were obtained from a woman between 18 and 29 years old in good health. Each CDR3 is given with its conserved first and last residue. Each record gives: V gene, CDR3 protein.

>TRBV15
CATSSDPAGLGTQYF
>TRBV7-3
CASSSPPGLGVGDTQYF
>TRBV10-3
CAISESGELFF
>TRBV7-9
CASSFVAGGYNEQFF
>TRBV7-2
CASSSGQAPGELFF
>TRBV19
CASSSFLGQGGRSNQPQHF
>TRBV9
CASSVEGRSYEQYF
>TRBV28
CASSSPSGVGNTIYF
>TRBV7-8
CASSLKRDSGAGELFF
>TRBV28
CASRRQAGDTQYF
>TRBV6-5
CASSYFAGVGEQYF
>TRBV11-2
CASSLDPSSHEQYF
>TRBV18
CASSISGQGAVGTEAFF
>TRBV11-3
CASSLEGRAGTGELFF
>TRBV4-1
CASSQVGAKQPQHF
>TRBV7-9
CASSLVSGGGTNYGYTF
>TRBV11-2
CASSLSVTSSVGELFF
>TRBV20-1
CSAPLGPEAFF
>TRBV29-1
CSVGQGADEKLFF
>TRBV21-1
CASNAEGLAGGSSYNEQFF
>TRBV6-5
CASSYSTGVHEQYF
>TRBV7-2
CASSLFRGDNQPQHF
>TRBV4-1
CASSPGQPNEKLFF
>TRBV15
CATSLGRVREEKLFF
>TRBV9
CASSETGKETQYF
>TRBV7-2
CASSLSDGAEAFF
>TRBV19
CASSPGGPPPGELFF
>TRBV7-6
CASSLGQTDTQYF
>TRBV2
CASSRDGVSEQYF
>TRBV7-9
CASSLGTGLYNEQFF
>TRBV2
CASKLGVSGRQETQYF
>TRBV7-9
CASSLGILFQETQYF
>TRBV6-5
CASSYSTGAGGTEAFF
>TRBV9
CASSVQAGGETQYF
>TRBV9
CASSVSGTTYNEQFF
>TRBV5-1
CASRGGASGRETQYF
>TRBV29-1
CSAVWGGSYNEQFF
>TRBV14
CASSRTGTGSYEQYF
>TRBV4-2
CASSQDYGGTGYTQYF
>TRBV7-2
CASSPQGRGYGYTF
>TRBV28
CASNRGAFDEQFF
>TRBV5-4
CASSLEVSEGPEFF
>TRBV7-9
CASSPRTGVNTEAFF
>TRBV2
CASIGRVLFREQYF
>TRBV4-2
CASSQVDEGYRNYGYTF
>TRBV5-4
CASSLGDSNTEAFF
>TRBV21-1
CASTQWGLAGSYEQYF
>TRBV7-9
CASSLMGLSTDTQYF
>TRBV7-9
CASTRDREGSNEKLFF
>TRBV28
CASSPAGGPDTQYF
>TRBV5-1
CASSSQPDFPLGQFF
>TRBV29-1
CSVRGQLNTEAFF
>TRBV7-2
CASSLVRTGTETQYF
>TRBV7-9
CASRQGKGQPQHF
>TRBV6-6
CASSYGPETQYF
>TRBV18
CASSPRGGDTEAFF
>TRBV10-2
CASSELASGRNEQFF
>TRBV28
CASRPRDRAGANVLTF
>TRBV19
CASSGGLNTEAFF
>TRBV7-9
CASSPGSFIATQYF